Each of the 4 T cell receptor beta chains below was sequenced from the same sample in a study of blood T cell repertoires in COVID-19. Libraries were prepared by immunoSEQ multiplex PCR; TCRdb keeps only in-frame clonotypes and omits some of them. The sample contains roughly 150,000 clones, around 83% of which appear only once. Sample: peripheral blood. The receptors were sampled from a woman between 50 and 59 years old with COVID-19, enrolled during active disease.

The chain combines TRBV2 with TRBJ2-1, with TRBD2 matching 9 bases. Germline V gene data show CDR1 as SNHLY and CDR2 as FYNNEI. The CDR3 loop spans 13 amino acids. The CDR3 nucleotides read TGTGCAGACTCGGCGGGGGGGTTGAATGAGCAGTTCTTC. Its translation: CADSAGGLNEQFF.

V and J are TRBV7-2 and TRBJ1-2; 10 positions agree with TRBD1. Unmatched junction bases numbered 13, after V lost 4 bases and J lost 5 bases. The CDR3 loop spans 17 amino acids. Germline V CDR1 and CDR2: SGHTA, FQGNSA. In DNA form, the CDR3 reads TGTGCCAGCAGCTCGAAGCTGCCCGGGACAGGGGCTTATGGCTACACCTTC. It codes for CASSSKLPGTGAYGYTF.

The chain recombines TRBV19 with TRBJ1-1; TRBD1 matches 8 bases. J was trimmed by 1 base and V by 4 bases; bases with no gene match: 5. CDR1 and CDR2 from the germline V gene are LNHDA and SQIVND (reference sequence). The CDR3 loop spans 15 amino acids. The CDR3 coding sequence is TGTGCCAGTAGTAGTCCCGGGACAGGGAACACTGAAGCTTTCTTT. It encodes CASSSPGTGNTEAFF.

CDR3 sequence: CASSLGAGTEAFF. As DNA, the CDR3 is TGTGCCAGCAGTTTGGGTGCGGGCACTGAAGCTTTCTTT. The chain couples TRBV2 to TRBJ1-1; D gene ambiguous. The CDR3 is 13 amino acids. Germline lookup yields CDR1 SNHLY and CDR2 FYNNEI. Deletions cut 5 bases from V and 4 bases from J, with 11 bases between.